Shown below are 24 T cell receptor beta chains from a single sample sequenced in a study of T cells in Graves' hyperthyroidism and ophthalmopathy. Researchers amplified the TCR beta CDR3 regions from RNA transcripts. First-round RT-PCR with HTBI primers amplified the TCR CDR3 region. MiXCR, run by TCRdb on the multiplex PCR reads, gives a single entry per CDR3 protein. In the table there are 600,000 to 700,000 distinct CDR3 sequences, nearly 45% of which are singletons. Sequenced sample: peripheral blood or thyroid tissue (not recorded which). The receptors stem from an adult man with Graves' disease, either hyperthyroidism or ophthalmopathy (not recorded which).

The chain employs TRBV11-2 and TRBJ1-5, with D tentatively TRBD1 (5 bases). V lost 5 bases and J lost 3, with 11 bases in between. Germline lookup yields CDR1 SGHAT and CDR2 FQNNGV. The CDR3 is made up of 14 amino acids. CDR3 nucleotide sequence: TGTGCCAGCAGCCCCCGGGACTTCAATCAGCCCCAGCATTTT. It encodes CASSPRDFNQPQHF.

The CDR3 reads CATSDLHNAFF. CDR3 DNA sequence: TGTGCCACCAGTGATTTGCACAATGCTTTCTTT. The gene calls are TRBV24-1 and TRBJ1-1; D remains unclear. The ends were cut back, 0 bases at V and 11 bases at J, with 6 bases in the middle. CDR3 length: 11 residues. The germline V gene has CDR1 KGHDR and CDR2 SFDVKD.

This chain uses TRBV12-3 or TRBV12-4 with TRBJ1-4, with no clear D. The CDR3 has 12 amino acids. V shed 6 bases and J shed 10 bases, with 12 bases lying between them. The CDR3 sequence is CASRSPGLKLFF. The DNA of the CDR3 is TGTGCCAGCAGGTCGCCCGGGCTAAAACTGTTTTTT.

Many counts were recorded for this clonotype. The gene calls are TRBV10-3 and TRBJ1-1, with 9 bases aligning to TRBD1. V gave up 4 bases and J gave up 3 bases; unmatched junction bases: 6. The CDR3 totals 15 residues. Germline CDR1 ENHRY, CDR2 SYGVKD. CDR3 nucleotide sequence: TGTGCCATCAGTGGGGACAGGGAACAGGACACTGAAGCTTTCTTT. Its translation is CAISGDREQDTEAFF.

CDR3 sequence reads: CATTTGRTDTQYF. CDR3 DNA: TGTGCCACCACGACAGGGCGCACAGATACGCAGTATTTT. The chain has TRBV11-1 and TRBJ2-3; TRBD1 matches 7 bases. CDR1 is SGHAT, CDR2 FQDESV, per germline (reference sequence). The CDR3 spans 13 residues. V lost 10 bases and J lost 1; bases outside the gene matches: 5.

This clonotype showed up just a few times. The rearrangement uses TRBV2 and TRBJ1-4; D may be TRBD1 (5 bases). The V end lost 8 bases, the J end lost 2 bases, and 18 bases lay between the germline ends. Germline V gives CDR1 SNHLY, CDR2 FYNNEI. The CDR3 loop spans 16 amino acids. The CDR3 loop is CASLDGGMATNEKLFF. The CDR3 DNA follows: TGTGCCAGCCTGGATGGGGGAATGGCGACTAATGAAAAACTGTTTTTT. Based on the CDR3 plus reference TRBV2 and TRBJ1-4, the full variable domain is EPEVTQTPSHQVTQMGQEVILRCVPISNHLYFYWYRQILGQKVEFLVSFYNNEISEKSEIFDDQFSVERPDGSNFTLKIRSTKLEDSAMYFCASLDGGMATNEKLFFGSGTQLSVL.

This clonotype was observed at least ten times. The CDR3 loop is CASSLVGKETQYF. Written as DNA, the CDR3 is TGTGCCAGCAGCTTGGTGGGGAAAGAGACCCAGTACTTC. The rearrangement uses TRBV7-2 and TRBJ2-5, with D uncertain. V lost 3 bases and J lost 3, with 8 bases in between. The CDR3 is 13 amino acids. The V gene's germline CDR1 is SGHTA and CDR2 FQGNSA.

Ten or more counts support this clonotype. V gene TRBV25-1 combines with J gene TRBJ1-3; D is unresolved. The length of the CDR3 is 15 residues. Germline loops: CDR1 MGHDK, CDR2 SYGVNS. Trimming cost V 3 bases and J 2 bases, with 11 bases left between them. The CDR3 sequence: CASSDRWITGNTIYF. CDR3 sequence (DNA): TGTGCCAGCAGTGATCGGTGGATAACTGGAAACACCATATATTTT. Full variable domain (outside the CDR3, taken from reference TRBV25-1 and TRBJ1-3): EADIYQTPRYLVIGTGKKITLECSQTMGHDKMYWYQQDPGMELHLIHYSYGVNSTEKGDLSSESTVSRIRTEHFPLTLESARPSHTSQYLCASSDRWITGNTIYFGEGSWLTVV.

The chain uses TRBV15 and TRBJ1-4; no clear D gene. This CDR3 region has 16 residues. Trimming removed 2 bases at V and 6 bases at J, with 16 bases between. The V gene's germline CDR1 is LNHNV and CDR2 YYDKDF (reference sequence). CDR3 sequence (DNA): TGTGCCACCAGCAGACCTGGGATAGATCGCTATGAAAAACTGTTTTTT. It codes for CATSRPGIDRYEKLFF.

The J gene is TRBJ2-7, the V gene TRBV9, with a weak D call TRBD2 (5 bases). V lost 1 base to trimming and J lost 8 bases, with 16 bases between them. Germline-derived CDR1 and CDR2 are SGDLS and YYNGEE. CDR3 length equals 14 residues. The CDR3 DNA is TGTGCCAGCAGCGTAAGCGGTTATCCGGGCAAGCAGTACTTC. Protein product: CASSVSGYPGKQYF.

The gene calls are TRBV10-3 and TRBJ1-2; D remains unclear. Germline loops: CDR1 ENHRY, CDR2 SYGVKD. V lost 0 bases to trimming and J lost 6 bases, with 11 bases between them. The CDR3 covers 14 residues. The CDR3 reads CAISESRETNGYTF. For the CDR3, the DNA is TGTGCCATCAGTGAGTCTAGGGAAACGAATGGCTACACCTTC.

The chain employs TRBV15 and TRBJ2-5; 8 bases line up with TRBD2. There are 14 residues in the CDR3. V dropped 1 base and J dropped 5; count of bases not matched to a gene: 3. Per the germline V gene, CDR1 is LNHNV and CDR2 is YYDKDF (reference sequence). In nucleotides, the CDR3 is TGTGCCACCAGCAGAGTAGCGGGGAGCGAGACCCAGTACTTC. Translation gives CATSRVAGSETQYF.

In its sample, this clonotype was seen once. An end of the junction differs from the germline gene, which may be a read error. The chain combines TRBV7-9 with TRBJ1-2; TRBD1 agrees at 8 bases. Germline values: CDR1 SEHNR, CDR2 FQNEAQ (reference sequence). The CDR3 covers 17 residues. The CDR3 loop is CASSQVWGSGQGHGYTF. The CDR3 DNA reads as TGCGCCAGCAGCCAGGTTTGGGGATCAGGACAGGGTCACGGCTACACCTTC.

Note on this clonotype: This may arise from a read error, as a much more abundant clone is one base away. The gene calls are TRBV25-1 and TRBJ1-2, with TRBD1 matching over 7 bases. This CDR3 is 13 amino acids long. Trimming cost V 3 bases and J 4 bases; bases outside gene matches: 2. Looked up from germline, CDR1 is MGHDK and CDR2 is SYGVNS. The CDR3 here is CASSEGQFYGYTF. CDR3 in DNA: TGTGCCAGCAGTGAGGGACAGTTCTATGGCTACACCTTC.

In this sample, this clonotype turned up once. J is TRBJ2-3 and V is TRBV5-5, with 9 bases fitting TRBD2. V lost 4 bases and J lost 7; bases outside the gene matches: 7. The CDR3 runs to 14 residues. CDR1 and CDR2 (germline): SGHKS, YYEKEE (reference sequence). For the CDR3, the DNA is TGTGCCAGCAGCGTATTAGCGGGGGACCATACGCAGTATTTT. This codes for CASSVLAGDHTQYF.

With regard to this clonotype: A much larger clone differs by one base, so this may be a read error. The chain carries TRBV29-1 and TRBJ2-7; D might be TRBD1 (6 bases). The CDR3 is 14 amino acids. V lost 6 bases to trimming and J lost 2 bases, with 17 bases between them. From germline, CDR1 is SQVTM and CDR2 ANQGSEA. CDR3 sequence: CSVSDRSTAYEQYF. In DNA form, the CDR3 reads TGCAGCGTATCCGACAGGAGTACCGCCTACGAGCAGTACTTC.

V gene TRBV15 combines with J gene TRBJ1-4; 7 bases map to TRBD1. V lost 3 bases, J lost 6 bases, and 4 bases stayed unmatched. The CDR3 consists of 14 residues. CDR1 is LNHNV, CDR2 YYDKDF, per germline (reference sequence). In DNA form, the CDR3 reads TGTGCCACCAGCAGTGGCCAGGGGGATGAAAAACTGTTTTTT. As protein: CATSSGQGDEKLFF.

In the case of this clonotype: A read error may explain this, as a much larger clone is one base away. This chain uses TRBV29-1 with TRBJ2-5; 8 nucleotides agree with TRBD2. Losses at the gene ends were 4 bases for V and 7 bases for J; bases not matched to a gene: 5. The CDR3 has 12 amino acids. The germline V gene encodes CDR1 SQVTM and CDR2 ANQGSEA. This chain's CDR3 is CSVARGGGTQYF. For the CDR3, the DNA is TGCAGCGTTGCCCGGGGGGGGGGGACCCAGTACTTC.

The chain has TRBV29-1 and TRBJ2-7; D is uncertain. CDR1 SQVTM and CDR2 ANQGSEA come from the germline V gene. The germline V and J ends were trimmed by 8 bases and 2 bases, with 10 bases remaining between them. The CDR3 is 11 amino acids. Written as DNA, the CDR3 is TGCAGCTTAGGGCAGCCCTACGAGCAGTACTTC. Protein sequence: CSLGQPYEQYF.

This clonotype was observed many times. The chain employs TRBV7-9 and TRBJ1-6; D is uncertain. V shed 2 bases and J shed 7 bases, with 3 bases lying between them. Germline CDR1 SEHNR, CDR2 FQNEAQ (reference sequence). The CDR3 has 12 amino acids. CDR3 in DNA: TGTGCCAGCAGCTTAATGAATTCACCCCTCCACTTT. It translates to CASSLMNSPLHF.

In this sample, this clonotype turned up a few times. The chain has TRBV29-1 and TRBJ1-1; D might be TRBD1 (6 bases). The CDR3 runs 13 residues. Trimming left V 2 bases short and J 5 bases short, with 12 bases between. CDR1 and CDR2 from the germline V gene are SQVTM and ANQGSEA. CDR3 sequence: CSVEPGGKTEAFF. CDR3 bases: TGCAGCGTTGAACCGGGGGGCAAGACTGAAGCTTTCTTT.

J is TRBJ1-5 and V is TRBV20-1; TRBD1 is a possible D gene (5 bases). Per germline, CDR1 DFQATT and CDR2 SNEGSKA (reference sequence). Trimming took off 8 bases at V and 6 bases at J, with 17 bases between the two ends. The CDR3 spans 13 residues. The CDR3 coding sequence is TGCAGTTACTCGGGGCAGGCAGGTCAGCCCCAGCATTTT. Its protein is CSYSGQAGQPQHF.

This clonotype was counted only a few times. The gene calls are TRBV11-2 and TRBJ1-5; D is unresolved. The CDR3 extends over 15 amino acids. From germline, CDR1 is SGHAT and CDR2 FQNNGV. V lost 5 bases and J 1 base, leaving 12 bases between the germline ends. This CDR3 reads CASSTDLGSNQPQHF. The CDR3 DNA reads TGTGCCAGCAGCACCGACCTAGGGAGCAATCAGCCCCAGCATTTT.

This clonotype was picked up a small number of times. This chain joins TRBV5-1 and TRBJ1-5, with D tentatively TRBD1 (5 bases). V was clipped by 2 bases and J by 2 bases, with 8 bases between them. The CDR3 loop spans 14 amino acids. The germline gives CDR1 SGHRS, CDR2 YFSETQ. The CDR3 DNA is TGCGCCAGCAGCTTTCAAGGGGGCAATCAGCCCCAGCATTTT. Its translation is CASSFQGGNQPQHF.